This T cell receptor (beta chain) was sequenced during a study of cytomegalovirus exposure and HLA in healthy donors. Overall study results and limits: TRBV6-2, TRBV6-3 and some other V segments were excluded as indistinguishable.

Use of 60 Vbeta and 13 Jbeta primers characterized the PCR. Using immunoSEQ multiplex PCR, the repertoire was profiled, and TCRdb retains in-frame clones only, with some absent. Among under 250,000 clones listed, roughly 81% were seen once. On this clone itself: Its antigen is not identified.

The CDR3 is made up of 14 amino acids. J lost 6 bases, V lost 6 bases, and 8 bases had no gene match. Germline CDR1 and CDR2: MNHEY and SVGAGI. This TCR was recovered from a girl aged 2 to 9 in good health and CMV-seronegative. The genes are TRBV6-5 and TRBJ1-5; 7 nucleotides line up with TRBD1. The sequencing input was PBMCs. CDR3 in DNA: TGTGCCAGCAGCAAACGACAGGGCGCTCAGCCCCAGCATTTT. Protein product: CASSKRQGAQPQHF.